The rows below give T cell receptor beta chains drawn from one sample of a study of shared clonotypes between healthy human individuals. Generated by immunoSEQ multiplex PCR, the TCRdb table keeps only in-frame clones and is missing some. Among approximately 650,000 clones, less than 97% were seen once, and the ten largest hold about 0.11%. Material for sequencing was naive CD8+ T cells sorted from blood. All receptors derive from a woman in her twenties or thirties in good health. Both conserved end residues are part of each CDR3. Fields, in order: J gene, D gene, clone size, V gene, CDR3 DNA, CDR3 protein. The D gene is left open where the match is weak. Rows give clone size only sometimes, using once, few, many, or a class for an expanded clone.

TRBJ2-7,TRBD1,.,TRBV4-2,TGTGCCAGCAGCCAAGAGGAAACAGGGGCCTACGAGCAGTACTTC,CASSQEETGAYEQYF
TRBJ1-5,TRBD1,.,TRBV28,TGTGCCAGCAGCAGGGGGTATAGCAATCAGCCCCAGCATTTT,CASSRGYSNQPQHF
TRBJ2-1,TRBD2,.,TRBV6-5,TGTGCCAGCAGTAAGACACTAGCGGGGGTCAATGAGCAGTTCTTC,CASSKTLAGVNEQFF
TRBJ2-3,.,.,TRBV7-2,TGTGCCAGCAGCTCCCTGAGCGGTGGGGGGTATTTT,CASSSLSGGGYF
TRBJ2-7,.,.,TRBV19,TGTGCCAGTAGTATAGAAGCCAGGGCCTACGAGCAGTACTTC,CASSIEARAYEQYF
TRBJ2-7,TRBD1,.,TRBV27,TGTGCCAGCAGTGCCAGGGGGCACGAGCAGTACTTC,CASSARGHEQYF
TRBJ2-7,TRBD1,.,TRBV28,TGTGCCAGCAGTCGACCGGACAGGGAGGCCTACGAGCAGTACTTC,CASSRPDREAYEQYF
TRBJ2-7,.,.,TRBV10-2,TGCGCCAGCAGTGGGGACACTTCCTACGAGCAGTACTTC,CASSGDTSYEQYF
TRBJ1-2,TRBD1,.,TRBV4-1,TGCGCCAGCAGCCAAGGCTTGGGGACAGGGTTCCTCTATGGCTACACCTTC,CASSQGLGTGFLYGYTF
TRBJ2-3,TRBD2,.,TRBV10-1,TGCGCCAGCAGTGAGTCTCTAGCGGCTAGCACAGATACGCAGTATTTT,CASSESLAASTDTQYF
TRBJ1-2,TRBD1,.,TRBV7-9,TGTGCCAGCAGCTTATCATCCGGACAGGGGCTATATGGCTACACCTTC,CASSLSSGQGLYGYTF
TRBJ1-5,.,.,TRBV28,TGTGCCAGCAGTTTCCTGTCTTCGGTGGTGAGCGATCAGCCCCAGCATTTT,CASSFLSSVVSDQPQHF
TRBJ1-1,.,.,TRBV2,TGTGCCAGCAGACCCTTCGAATCGCGGGCGAAAGCTTTCTTT,CASRPFESRAKAFF
TRBJ1-1,.,.,TRBV28,TGTGCCAGCAGTCCGGCGGGGAGTGGTGAAGCTTTCTTT,CASSPAGSGEAFF
TRBJ2-7,.,.,TRBV5-4,TGTGCCAGCAGCTTGGATGGCGAAACCTACGAGCAGTACTTC,CASSLDGETYEQYF
TRBJ1-1,TRBD1,once,TRBV9,TGTGCCAGCAGCGCGGGACAGGGATCAGCTTTCTTT,CASSAGQGSAFF
TRBJ1-1,.,.,TRBV7-6,TGTGCCAGCAGCCCTTACATGAACACTGAAGCTTTCTTT,CASSPYMNTEAFF
TRBJ2-1,.,.,TRBV7-6,TGTGCCAGCAGCCTGTTCTTGACGGACTATCCCTACAATGAGCAGTTCTTC,CASSLFLTDYPYNEQFF
TRBJ2-5,.,.,TRBV27,TGTGCCAGCAGTTCGACTGGGCCCTCCCTGGAGACCCAGTACTTC,CASSSTGPSLETQYF
TRBJ2-7,TRBD2,.,TRBV11-2,TGTGCCAGCAGCTCAAATAGCGGGACCTCCTACGAGCAGTACTTC,CASSSNSGTSYEQYF
TRBJ2-7,.,.,TRBV9,TGTGCCAGCAGCGTAAATCCGTCAAGGGGGGACAACTCCTACGAGCAGTACTTC,CASSVNPSRGDNSYEQYF
TRBJ2-7,TRBD1,.,TRBV9,TGTGCCAGCAGCGTAGAGGGGGACAGGTCGGACGAGCAGTACTTC,CASSVEGDRSDEQYF
TRBJ1-2,.,.,TRBV5-8,TGTGCCAGCAGTGCCGGGGATGGCTACACCTTC,CASSAGDGYTF
TRBJ2-7,.,.,TRBV27,TGTGCCAGCTCCGACTCAGTGTCCTACGAGCAGTACTTC,CASSDSVSYEQYF
TRBJ1-1,.,.,TRBV10-2,TGCGCCAGCAGTGACGGGGGTGGAACTGAAGCTTTCTTT,CASSDGGGTEAFF
TRBJ2-7,.,.,TRBV5-3,TGTGCCAGAAGCTTCGTAGCAAAACCAACCTACGAGCAGTACTTC,CARSFVAKPTYEQYF
TRBJ2-7,.,.,TRBV28,TGTGCCAGCTGGAGGTCGGGGAGTCCCTACGAGCAGTACTTC,CASWRSGSPYEQYF
TRBJ2-7,.,.,TRBV27,TGTGCCAGCAGCCGGGACCTTGGGACTCACCACTACGAGCAGTACTTC,CASSRDLGTHHYEQYF
TRBJ2-3,TRBD2,.,TRBV5-4,TGTGCCAGCAGCTCGGGACTAGCGGGTCTCACAGATACGCAGTATTTT,CASSSGLAGLTDTQYF
TRBJ2-7,TRBD2,.,TRBV28,TGTGCCAGCAGCCCGGGAGGTAGCGGATACGAGCAGTACTTC,CASSPGGSGYEQYF
TRBJ1-5,.,few,TRBV27,TGTGCCAGCAGTTCGGGCGGGCAGCCCCAGCATTTT,CASSSGGQPQHF
TRBJ2-1,.,.,TRBV7-8,TGTGCCAGCAGCCTCGGGGGATTTTTGAATGAGCAGTTCTTC,CASSLGGFLNEQFF
TRBJ2-1,TRBD2,once,TRBV14,TGTGCCAGCAGCCAAGATTACCTAGCGGGAGTAAGACTGACTGGGGAGCAGTTCTTC,CASSQDYLAGVRLTGEQFF
TRBJ2-7,TRBD2,.,TRBV7-6,TGTGCCAGCAGCCCGCGGACTAGCGGGAACCCCTCCTACGAGCAGTACTTC,CASSPRTSGNPSYEQYF
TRBJ1-1,.,.,TRBV28,TGTGCCAGCAGTTTGTCCCGGGCGGGTACTGAAGCTTTCTTT,CASSLSRAGTEAFF
TRBJ2-3,TRBD1,.,TRBV28,TGTGCCAGCAGTTTACTGGGACAGCCCACAGATACGCAGTATTTT,CASSLLGQPTDTQYF
TRBJ1-2,.,.,TRBV27,TGTGCCAGCAGTCCGGCGCCGGGGAGCTTGGGGGGCTACACCTTC,CASSPAPGSLGGYTF
TRBJ2-7,TRBD2,.,TRBV27,TGTGCCAGCCGTCCGGGACTACCCCACTACGAGCAGTACTTC,CASRPGLPHYEQYF
TRBJ1-1,TRBD1,.,TRBV28,TGTGCCAGCAAAAGGGCGGAGACAGGGGGCACTGAAGCTTTCTTT,CASKRAETGGTEAFF
TRBJ2-7,.,.,TRBV10-3,TGTGCCTCCTCGGACTCTTCCTACGAGCAGTACTTC,CASSDSSYEQYF